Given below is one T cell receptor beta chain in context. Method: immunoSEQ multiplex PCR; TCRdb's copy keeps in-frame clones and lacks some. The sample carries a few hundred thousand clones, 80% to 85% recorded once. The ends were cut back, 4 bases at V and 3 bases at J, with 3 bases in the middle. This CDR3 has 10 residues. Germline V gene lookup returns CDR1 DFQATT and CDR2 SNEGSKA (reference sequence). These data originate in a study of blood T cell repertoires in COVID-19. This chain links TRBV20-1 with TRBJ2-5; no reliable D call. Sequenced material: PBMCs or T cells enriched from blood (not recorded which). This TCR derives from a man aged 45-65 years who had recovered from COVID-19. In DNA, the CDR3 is TGCAGTGCTACCGAAGAGACCCAGTACTTC. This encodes CSATEETQYF.